This T cell receptor (beta chain) was recovered during a study of beta chain features in type 1 diabetes. Reverse transcription of all isolated RNA meant that expressed TCRB transcripts were sequenced. Naive, central memory and regulatory T cell samples yielded around 3.6 million reads on average. Clones were read by immunoSEQ multiplex PCR, and TCRdb kept only the in-frame ones, dropping some. The table has around 280,000 clones, approximately 15% seen once. The CDR3 is 13 residues long. V was pared by 2 bases and J by 10 bases, with 14 bases between. Germline assignment: CDR1 SGHTA and CDR2 FQGNSA. Study conclusions and caveats: Shorter TCRB CDR3s, moderately but significantly so, were found in Type 1 diabetes patients in all four CD4+ subsets. In cDNA sequencing, cells with high TCR expression could be over-represented.

With respect to this clone: The antigen is unknown.

It was via CD45RO/CCR7/CD25/CD127/CD95/CD27 that CD4+ naive, central memory, regulatory and stem cell-like memory cells were sorted. Each population that was sorted was more than 95% pure. The source of this sequence is a man aged 18 to 30 with type 1 diabetes. The rearrangement links TRBV7-2 to TRBJ1-1; D possibly corresponds to TRBD1 (6 bases). Specimen: naive CD4+ T cells from blood. The CDR3 DNA reads as TGTGCCAGCAGCTTAAAAGCTGGGGGGGCAGCTTTCTTT. Translated: CASSLKAGGAAFF.